This entry describes one T cell receptor (beta chain). This record belongs to a study of blood T cell repertoires in COVID-19. Across the whole study: Acute-phase and convalescent COVID-19 samples originated in the United States, Italy and Spain. Nucleic acid was either cDNA or gDNA, and it came from T cells, B-cell-depleted T cells, or PBMCs.

In the authors' workflow: Amplification with reference gene primers provided the estimates of nucleated cell counts. TCRdb keeps only in-frame clones here, not all; method: immunoSEQ multiplex PCR. For V, J and clone size, that table is used; D and trimming come from the DNA. This sample has over 250,000 clones, with about 92% found just once. With 8 bases clipped from V and 8 bases from J, the junction kept 3 bases outside the gene matches. The CDR3 runs to 11 residues. The germline V gene encodes CDR1 MNHEY and CDR2 SMNVEV (reference sequence). Study members were between roughly 18 and 90 years old and lived in some 26 US regions.

This clonotype was obtained from a man aged 55 to 70 who had recovered from COVID-19. The rearrangement uses TRBV27 and TRBJ1-2; 9 bases map to TRBD1. The sequenced material came from PBMCs or T cells enriched from blood (not recorded which). CDR3 nucleotide sequence: TGTGCCAGCGAGGGACAGGGCGGCTACACCTTC. Protein: CASEGQGGYTF.